The clone carrying this T cell receptor beta chain was observed a single time. Trimming cost V 1 base and J 2 bases, with 12 bases left between them. Germline assignment: CDR1 SGHDN and CDR2 FVKESK. The CDR3 spans 15 residues. This sample is drawn from a study of T cell changes during pregnancy in multiple sclerosis. Method: immunoSEQ multiplex PCR; TCRdb's copy keeps in-frame clones and lacks some. Counted here are 40,000 to 60,000 clones, 75% to 95% occurring once; the ten biggest clones make up approximately 2.9%. V gene TRBV14 combines with J gene TRBJ2-7; tentative D call: TRBD1 (5 bases). The clonotype originates from a female donor with multiple sclerosis, enrolled in a pregnancy study. Specimen: CD8+ T cells from peripheral blood mononuclear cells, collected in the second trimester of pregnancy. The CDR3 reads CASSQGTSTAYEQYF. In DNA form, the CDR3 reads TGTGCCAGCAGCCAAGGGACGTCGACAGCCTACGAGCAGTACTTC.